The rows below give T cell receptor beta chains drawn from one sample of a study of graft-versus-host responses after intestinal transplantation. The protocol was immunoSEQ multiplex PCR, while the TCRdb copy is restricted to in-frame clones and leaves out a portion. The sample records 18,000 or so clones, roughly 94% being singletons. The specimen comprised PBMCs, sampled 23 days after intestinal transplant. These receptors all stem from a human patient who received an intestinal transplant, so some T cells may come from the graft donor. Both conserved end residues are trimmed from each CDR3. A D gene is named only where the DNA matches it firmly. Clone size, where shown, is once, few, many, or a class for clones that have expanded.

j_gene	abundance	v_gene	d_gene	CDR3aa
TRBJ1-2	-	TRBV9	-	ASSGVGGSYGYT
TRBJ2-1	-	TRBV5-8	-	ASSFGLHFNEQF
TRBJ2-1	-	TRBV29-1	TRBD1	SVPPGGTYNEQF
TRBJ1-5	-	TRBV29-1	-	SVGTGYDQPQH
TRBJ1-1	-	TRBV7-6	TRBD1	ASSLVQGAETEAF
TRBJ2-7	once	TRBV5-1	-	ASSSDPTGLGGVYEQY
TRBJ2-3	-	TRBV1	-	TSSHGTSGRDPDTQY
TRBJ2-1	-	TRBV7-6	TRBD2	ASSLDGREMNEQF
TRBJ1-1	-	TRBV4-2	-	ASKQQENTEAF
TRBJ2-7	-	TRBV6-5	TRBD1	ASSYGPGGSYEQY
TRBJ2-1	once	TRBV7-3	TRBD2	ASSPSGSGDEQF
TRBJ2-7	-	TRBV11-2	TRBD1	ASSLSRAGTEIYEQY
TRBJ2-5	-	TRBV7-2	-	ASSLASRETQY
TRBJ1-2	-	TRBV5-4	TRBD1	ASSATGTGSIE
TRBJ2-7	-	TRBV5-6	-	ASSMGRGYEQY
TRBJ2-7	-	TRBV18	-	ASSPRGAPFSYEQY
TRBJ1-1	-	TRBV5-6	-	ASSPLGGASEAF
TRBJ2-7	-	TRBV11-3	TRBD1	ASSLAFRGTGEQY
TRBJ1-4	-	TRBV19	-	ASRGPSNEKLF
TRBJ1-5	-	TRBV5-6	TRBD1	ASSTTGDNQPQH
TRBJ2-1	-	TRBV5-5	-	ASSLVGGVPYNEQF
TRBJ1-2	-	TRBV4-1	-	ASSQSTGYGYT
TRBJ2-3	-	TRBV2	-	ASIQGTDTQY
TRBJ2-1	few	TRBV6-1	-	ASSAPLNEQF
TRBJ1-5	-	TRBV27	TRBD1	ASSLTGQVIGPQH
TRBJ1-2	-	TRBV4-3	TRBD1	ASSQGRTGEGYGYT
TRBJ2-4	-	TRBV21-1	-	ASSNGGQGVSIQY
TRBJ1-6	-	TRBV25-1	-	ASSPYPRNSPLH
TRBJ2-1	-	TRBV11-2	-	ASSLMSTDEQF
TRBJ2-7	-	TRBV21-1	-	ASQAKGGHEQY